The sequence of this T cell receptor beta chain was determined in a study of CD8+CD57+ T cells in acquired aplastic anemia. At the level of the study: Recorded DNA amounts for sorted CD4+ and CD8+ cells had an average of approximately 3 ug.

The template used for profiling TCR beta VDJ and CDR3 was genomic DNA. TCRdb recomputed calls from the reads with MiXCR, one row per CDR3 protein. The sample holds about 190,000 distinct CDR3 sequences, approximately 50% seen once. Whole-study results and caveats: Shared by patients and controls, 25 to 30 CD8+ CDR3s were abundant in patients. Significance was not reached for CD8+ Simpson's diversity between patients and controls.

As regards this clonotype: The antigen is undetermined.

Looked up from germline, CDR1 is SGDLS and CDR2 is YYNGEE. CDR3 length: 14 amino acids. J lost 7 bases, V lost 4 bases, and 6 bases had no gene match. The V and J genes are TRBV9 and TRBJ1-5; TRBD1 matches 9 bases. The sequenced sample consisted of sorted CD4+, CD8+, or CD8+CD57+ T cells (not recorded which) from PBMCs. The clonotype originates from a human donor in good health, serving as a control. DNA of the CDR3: TGTGCCAGCAGCTCCGGGACAGGGTACCAGCCCCAGCATTTT. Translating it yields CASSSGTGYQPQHF.